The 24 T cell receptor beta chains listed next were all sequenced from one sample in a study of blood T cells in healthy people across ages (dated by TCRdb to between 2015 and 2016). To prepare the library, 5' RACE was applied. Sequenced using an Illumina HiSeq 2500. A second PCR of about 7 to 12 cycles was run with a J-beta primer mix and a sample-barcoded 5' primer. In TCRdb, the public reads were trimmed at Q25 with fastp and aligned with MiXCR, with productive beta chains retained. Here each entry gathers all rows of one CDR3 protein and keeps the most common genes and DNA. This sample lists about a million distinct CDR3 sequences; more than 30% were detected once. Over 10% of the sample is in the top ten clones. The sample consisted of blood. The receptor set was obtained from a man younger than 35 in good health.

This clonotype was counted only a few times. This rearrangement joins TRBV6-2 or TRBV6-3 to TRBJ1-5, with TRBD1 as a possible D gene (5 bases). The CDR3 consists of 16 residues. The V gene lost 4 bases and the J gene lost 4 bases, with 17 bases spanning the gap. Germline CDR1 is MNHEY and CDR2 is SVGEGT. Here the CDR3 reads CASSSRTPEQNQPQHF. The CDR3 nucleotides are TGTGCCAGCAGTTCCCGGACACCCGAGCAGAATCAGCCCCAGCATTTT.

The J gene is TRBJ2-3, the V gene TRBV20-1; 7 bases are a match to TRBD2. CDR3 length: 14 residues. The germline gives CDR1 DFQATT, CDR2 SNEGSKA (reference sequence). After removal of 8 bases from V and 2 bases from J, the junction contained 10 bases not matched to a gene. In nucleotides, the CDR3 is TGCAGTCCCGGGACTAACGGCACCACAGATACGCAGTATTTT. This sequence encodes CSPGTNGTTDTQYF.

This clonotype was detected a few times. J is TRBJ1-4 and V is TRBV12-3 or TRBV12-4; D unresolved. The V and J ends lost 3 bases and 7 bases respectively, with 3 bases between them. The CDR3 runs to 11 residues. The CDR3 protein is CASSFSEKLFF. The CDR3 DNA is TGTGCCAGCAGTTTCAGTGAAAAACTGTTTTTT.

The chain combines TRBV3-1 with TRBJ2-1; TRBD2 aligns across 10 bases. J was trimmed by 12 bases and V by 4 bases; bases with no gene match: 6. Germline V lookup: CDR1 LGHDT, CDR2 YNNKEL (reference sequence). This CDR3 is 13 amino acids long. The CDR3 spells CASSRQLAGWQFF. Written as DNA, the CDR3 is TGTGCCAGCAGCCGCCAACTAGCGGGATGGCAGTTCTTC.

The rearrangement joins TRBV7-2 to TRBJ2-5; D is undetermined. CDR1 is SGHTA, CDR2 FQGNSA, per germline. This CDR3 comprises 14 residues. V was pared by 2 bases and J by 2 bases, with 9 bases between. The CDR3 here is CASSLSLGQETQYF. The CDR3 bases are TGTGCCAGCAGCTTAAGTCTGGGACAAGAGACCCAGTACTTC.

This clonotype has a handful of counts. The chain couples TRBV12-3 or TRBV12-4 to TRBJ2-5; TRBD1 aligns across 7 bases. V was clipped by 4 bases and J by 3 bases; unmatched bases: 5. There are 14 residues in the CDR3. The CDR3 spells CASSSGTEEETQYF. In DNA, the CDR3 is TGTGCCAGCAGTTCGGGGACAGAAGAAGAGACCCAGTACTTC.

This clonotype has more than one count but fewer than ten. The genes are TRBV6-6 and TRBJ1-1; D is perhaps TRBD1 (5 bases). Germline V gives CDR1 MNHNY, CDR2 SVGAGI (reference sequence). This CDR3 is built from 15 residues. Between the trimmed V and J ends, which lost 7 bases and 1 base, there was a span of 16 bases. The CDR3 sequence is CASTHPGLTNTEAFF. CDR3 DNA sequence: TGTGCCAGCACTCACCCGGGACTCACGAACACTGAAGCTTTCTTT.

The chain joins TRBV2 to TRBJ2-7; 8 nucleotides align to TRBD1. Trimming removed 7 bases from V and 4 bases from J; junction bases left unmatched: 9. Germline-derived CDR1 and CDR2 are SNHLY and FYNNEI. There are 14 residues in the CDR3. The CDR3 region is CASNRAGGTYEQYF. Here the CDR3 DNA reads TGTGCCAGCAACAGGGCAGGGGGCACATACGAGCAGTACTTC.

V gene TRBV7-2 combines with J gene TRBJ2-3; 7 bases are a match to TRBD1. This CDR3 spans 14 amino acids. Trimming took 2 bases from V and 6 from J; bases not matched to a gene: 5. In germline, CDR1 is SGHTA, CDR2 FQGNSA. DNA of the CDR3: TGTGCCAGCAGCTTAAGGGGGCTAGAGGATACGCAGTATTTT. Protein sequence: CASSLRGLEDTQYF. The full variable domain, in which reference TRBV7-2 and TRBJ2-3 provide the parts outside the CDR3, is GAGVSQSPSNKVTEKGKDVELRCDPISGHTALYWYRQSLGQGLEFLIYFQGNSAPDKSGLPSDRFSAERTGGSVSTLTIQRTQQEDSAVYLCASSLRGLEDTQYFGPGTRLTVL.

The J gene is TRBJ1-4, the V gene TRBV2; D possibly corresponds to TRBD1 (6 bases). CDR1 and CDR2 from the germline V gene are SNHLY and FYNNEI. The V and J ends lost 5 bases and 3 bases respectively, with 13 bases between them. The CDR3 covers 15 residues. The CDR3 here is CASSFPQGPNEKLFF. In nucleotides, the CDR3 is TGTGCCAGCAGTTTCCCCCAGGGGCCTAATGAAAAACTGTTTTTT.

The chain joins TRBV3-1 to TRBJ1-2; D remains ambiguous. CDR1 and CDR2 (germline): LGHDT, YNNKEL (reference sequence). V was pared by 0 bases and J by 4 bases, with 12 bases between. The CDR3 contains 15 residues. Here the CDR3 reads CASSQELTHLYGYTF. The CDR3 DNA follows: TGTGCCAGCAGCCAAGAGTTGACCCACCTCTATGGCTACACCTTC.

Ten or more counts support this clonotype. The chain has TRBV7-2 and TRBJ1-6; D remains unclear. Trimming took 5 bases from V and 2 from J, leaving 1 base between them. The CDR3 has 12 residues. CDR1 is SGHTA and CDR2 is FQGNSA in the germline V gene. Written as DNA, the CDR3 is TGTGCCAGCAGCCCCTATAATTCACCCCTCCACTTT. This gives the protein CASSPYNSPLHF.

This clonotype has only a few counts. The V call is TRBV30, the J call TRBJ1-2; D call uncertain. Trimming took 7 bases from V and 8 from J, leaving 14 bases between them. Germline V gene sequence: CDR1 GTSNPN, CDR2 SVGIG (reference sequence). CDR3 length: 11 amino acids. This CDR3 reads CASHGERGYTF. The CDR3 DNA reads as TGTGCCTCCCACGGGGAGCGGGGCTACACCTTC.

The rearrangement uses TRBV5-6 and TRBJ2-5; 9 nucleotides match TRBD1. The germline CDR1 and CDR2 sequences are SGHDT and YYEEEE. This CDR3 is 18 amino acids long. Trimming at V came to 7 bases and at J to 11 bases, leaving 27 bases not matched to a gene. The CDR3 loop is CASEGQGNGYSVFNEQYF. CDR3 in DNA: TGTGCCAGCGAGGGACAGGGAAACGGGTACAGTGTGTTCAATGAGCAGTACTTC.

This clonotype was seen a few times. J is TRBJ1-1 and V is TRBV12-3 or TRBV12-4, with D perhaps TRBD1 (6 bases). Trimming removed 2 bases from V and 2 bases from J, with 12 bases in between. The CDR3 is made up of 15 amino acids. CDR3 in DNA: TGTGCCAGCAGTTTAAACGGGGGGCGAAACACTGAAGCTTTCTTT. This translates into CASSLNGGRNTEAFF.

CDR3 sequence reads: CASSPQAGLTNEQYF. For the CDR3, the DNA is TGTGCCAGCAGCCCCCAGGCGGGATTAACCAATGAGCAGTACTTC. V and J are TRBV3-1 and TRBJ2-5, with a weak D call TRBD2 (6 bases). Germline lookup yields CDR1 LGHDT and CDR2 YNNKEL (reference sequence). Trimming removed 4 bases from V and 11 bases from J, with 23 bases in between. The CDR3 length is 15 residues.

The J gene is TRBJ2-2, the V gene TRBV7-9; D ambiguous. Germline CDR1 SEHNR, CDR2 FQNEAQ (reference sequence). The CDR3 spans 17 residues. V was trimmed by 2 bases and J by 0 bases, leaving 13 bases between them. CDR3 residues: CASSLRSGRPNTGELFF. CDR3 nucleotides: TGTGCCAGCAGCTTAAGGTCGGGCAGACCGAACACCGGGGAGCTGTTTTTT.

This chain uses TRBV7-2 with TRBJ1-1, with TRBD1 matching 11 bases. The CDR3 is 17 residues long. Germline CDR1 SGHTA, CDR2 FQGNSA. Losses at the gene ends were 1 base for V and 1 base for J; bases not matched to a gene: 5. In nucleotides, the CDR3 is TGTGCCAGCAGCTTAGGCGGGACAGGGGGTAGGAACACTGAAGCTTTCTTT. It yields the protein CASSLGGTGGRNTEAFF.

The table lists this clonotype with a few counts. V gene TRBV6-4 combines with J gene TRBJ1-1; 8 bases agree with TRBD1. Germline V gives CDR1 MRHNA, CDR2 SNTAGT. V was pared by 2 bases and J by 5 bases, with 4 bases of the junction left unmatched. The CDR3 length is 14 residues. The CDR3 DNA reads TGTGCCAGCAGTGACACTGACAGGGGAACTGAAGCTTTCTTT. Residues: CASSDTDRGTEAFF.

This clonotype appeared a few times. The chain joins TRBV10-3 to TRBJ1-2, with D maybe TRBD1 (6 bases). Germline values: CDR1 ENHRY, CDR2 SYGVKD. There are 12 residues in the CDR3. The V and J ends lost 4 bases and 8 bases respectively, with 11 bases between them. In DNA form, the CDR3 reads TGTGCCATCAGTGGAAACAGGGTCGGCTACACCTTC. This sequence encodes CAISGNRVGYTF.

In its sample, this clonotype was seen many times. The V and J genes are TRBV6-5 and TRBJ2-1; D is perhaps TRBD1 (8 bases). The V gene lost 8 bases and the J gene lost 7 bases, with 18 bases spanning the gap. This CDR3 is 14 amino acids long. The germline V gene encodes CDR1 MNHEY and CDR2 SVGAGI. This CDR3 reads CASQLDRGGNEQFF. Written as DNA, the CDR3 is TGTGCCAGCCAGCTTGACAGGGGAGGGAATGAGCAGTTCTTC.

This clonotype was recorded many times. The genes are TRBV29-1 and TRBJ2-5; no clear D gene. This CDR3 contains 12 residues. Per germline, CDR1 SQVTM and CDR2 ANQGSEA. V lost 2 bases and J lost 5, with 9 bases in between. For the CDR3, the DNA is TGCAGCGTTGAAAGGGTACAGGAGACCCAGTACTTC. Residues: CSVERVQETQYF.

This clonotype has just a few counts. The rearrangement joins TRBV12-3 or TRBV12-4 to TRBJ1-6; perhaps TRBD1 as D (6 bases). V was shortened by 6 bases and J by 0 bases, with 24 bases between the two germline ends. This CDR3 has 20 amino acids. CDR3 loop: CASSPGDTRGLRSYNSPLHF. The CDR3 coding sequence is TGTGCCAGCAGCCCGGGAGATACCAGGGGACTACGCTCCTATAATTCACCCCTCCACTTT.

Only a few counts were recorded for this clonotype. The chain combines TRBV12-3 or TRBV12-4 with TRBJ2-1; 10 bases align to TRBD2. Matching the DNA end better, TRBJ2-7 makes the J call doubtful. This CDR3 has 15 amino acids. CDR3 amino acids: CASSRSGGAYNEQYF. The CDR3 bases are TGTGCCAGCAGCCGAAGCGGGGGGGCCTACAATGAGCAGTACTTC.